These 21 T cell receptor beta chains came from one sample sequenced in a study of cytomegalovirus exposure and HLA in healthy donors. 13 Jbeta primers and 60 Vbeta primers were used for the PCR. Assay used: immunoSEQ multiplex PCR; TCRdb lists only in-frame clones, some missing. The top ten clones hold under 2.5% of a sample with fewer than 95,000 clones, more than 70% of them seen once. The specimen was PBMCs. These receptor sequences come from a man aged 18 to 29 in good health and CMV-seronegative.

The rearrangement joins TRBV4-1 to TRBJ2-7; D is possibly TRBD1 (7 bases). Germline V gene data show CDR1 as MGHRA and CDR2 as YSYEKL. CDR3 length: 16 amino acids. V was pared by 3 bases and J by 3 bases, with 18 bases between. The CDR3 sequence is CASSHEKNRGLYEQYF. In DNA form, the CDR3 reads TGCGCCAGCAGCCATGAAAAGAACAGGGGACTCTACGAGCAGTACTTC.

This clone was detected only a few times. CDR3 residues: CASRVQGAETQYF. The CDR3 DNA follows: TGTGCCAGCAGGGTGCAGGGTGCGGAGACCCAGTACTTC. This chain links TRBV2 with TRBJ2-5; tentative D call: TRBD1 (5 bases). Trimming left V 6 bases short and J 5 bases short, with 13 bases between. Germline V gene sequence: CDR1 SNHLY, CDR2 FYNNEI. This CDR3 region has 13 residues. The complete variable domain, with remaining parts taken from reference TRBV2 and TRBJ2-5, reads EPEVTQTPSHQVTQMGQEVILRCVPISNHLYFYWYRQILGQKVEFLVSFYNNEISEKSEIFDDQFSVERPDGSNFTLKIRSTKLEDSAMYFCASRVQGAETQYFGPGTRLLVL.

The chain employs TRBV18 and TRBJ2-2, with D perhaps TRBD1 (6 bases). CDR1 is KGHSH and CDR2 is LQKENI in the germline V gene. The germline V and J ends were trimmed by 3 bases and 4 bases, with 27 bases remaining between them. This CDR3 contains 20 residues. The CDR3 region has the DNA TGTGCCAGCTCACCTGTGCAGGGGCCTCGAGGGTTGTTGAGCACCGGGGAGCTGTTTTTT. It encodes CASSPVQGPRGLLSTGELFF.

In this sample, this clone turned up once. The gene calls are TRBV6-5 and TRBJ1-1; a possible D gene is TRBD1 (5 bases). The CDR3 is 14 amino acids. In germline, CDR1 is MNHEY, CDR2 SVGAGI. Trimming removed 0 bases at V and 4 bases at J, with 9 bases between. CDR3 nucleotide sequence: TGTGCCAGCAGTTACTCGTCAGGGATCACTGAAGCTTTCTTT. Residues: CASSYSSGITEAFF.

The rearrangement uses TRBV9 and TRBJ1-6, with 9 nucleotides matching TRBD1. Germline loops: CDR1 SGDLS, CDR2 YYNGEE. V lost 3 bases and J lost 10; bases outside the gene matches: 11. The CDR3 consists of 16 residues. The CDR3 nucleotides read TGTGCCAGCAGCGCCCTGGGGGACAGGGTTGGATCACCCCTCCACTTT. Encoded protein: CASSALGDRVGSPLHF.

The CDR3 here is CASSLVRSASEQFF. DNA for the CDR3: TGTGCCAGCAGCTTAGTCCGCAGCGCCAGTGAGCAGTTCTTC. The chain uses TRBV7-8 and TRBJ2-1; D uncertain. This CDR3 contains 14 residues. Germline V lookup: CDR1 SGHVS, CDR2 FQNEAQ. Trimming cost V 1 base and J 9 bases, with 13 bases left between them.

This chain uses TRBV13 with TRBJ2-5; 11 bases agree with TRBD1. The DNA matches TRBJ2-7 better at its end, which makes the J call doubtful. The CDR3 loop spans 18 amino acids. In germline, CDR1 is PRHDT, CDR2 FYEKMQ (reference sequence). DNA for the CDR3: TGTGCCAGCAGCAGACGAGGGGGTACGGGACAGGGGGCCTACGAGCAGTACTTC. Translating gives CASSRRGGTGQGAYEQYF.

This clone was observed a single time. This chain's CDR3 is CASSPSGGAYEQYF. In DNA, the CDR3 is TGTGCCAGCTCGCCTAGCGGGGGTGCCTACGAGCAGTACTTC. This rearrangement joins TRBV18 to TRBJ2-7; 10 bases map to TRBD2. The germline V gene encodes CDR1 KGHSH and CDR2 LQKENI. The CDR3 is 14 amino acids. With V trimmed by 6 bases and J by 2 bases, 4 bases remained unmatched.

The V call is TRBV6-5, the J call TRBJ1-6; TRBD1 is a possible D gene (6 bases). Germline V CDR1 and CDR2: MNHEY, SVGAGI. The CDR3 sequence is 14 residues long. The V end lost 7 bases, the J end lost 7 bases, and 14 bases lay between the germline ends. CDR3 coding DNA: TGTGCCAGCAACCCCAACAGGGTAAATTCACCCCTCCACTTT. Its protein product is CASNPNRVNSPLHF.

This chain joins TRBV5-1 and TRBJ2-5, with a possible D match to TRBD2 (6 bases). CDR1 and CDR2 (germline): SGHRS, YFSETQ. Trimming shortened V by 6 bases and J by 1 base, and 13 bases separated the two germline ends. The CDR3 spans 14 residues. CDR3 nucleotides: TGCGCCAGCACCCATAGCGGAATCCAAGAGACCCAGTACTTC. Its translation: CASTHSGIQETQYF.

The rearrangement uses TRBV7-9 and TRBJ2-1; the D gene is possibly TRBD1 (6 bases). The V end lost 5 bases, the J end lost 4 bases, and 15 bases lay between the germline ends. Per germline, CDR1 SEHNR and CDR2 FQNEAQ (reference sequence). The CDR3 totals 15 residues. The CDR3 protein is CASSGRDTNYNEQFF. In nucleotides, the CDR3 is TGTGCCAGCAGCGGACGGGACACGAATTACAATGAGCAGTTCTTC. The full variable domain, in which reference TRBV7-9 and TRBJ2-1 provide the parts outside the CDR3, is DTGVSQNPRHKITKRGQNVTFRCDPISEHNRLYWYRQTLGQGPEFLTYFQNEAQLEKSRLLSDRFSAERPKGSFSTLEIQRTEQGDSAMYLCASSGRDTNYNEQFFGPGTRLTVL.

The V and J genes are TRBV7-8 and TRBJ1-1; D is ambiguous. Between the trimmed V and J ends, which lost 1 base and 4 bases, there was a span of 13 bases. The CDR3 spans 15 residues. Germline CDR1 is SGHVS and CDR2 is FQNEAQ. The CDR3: CASSLDGVGSTEAFF. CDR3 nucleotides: TGTGCCAGCAGCTTAGACGGGGTTGGAAGCACTGAAGCTTTCTTT. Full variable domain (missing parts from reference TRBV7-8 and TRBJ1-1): GAGVSQSPRYKVAKRGQDVALRCDPISGHVSLFWYQQALGQGPEFLTYFQNEAQLDKSGLPSDRFFAERPEGSVSTLKIQRTQQEDSAVYLCASSLDGVGSTEAFFGQGTRLTVV.

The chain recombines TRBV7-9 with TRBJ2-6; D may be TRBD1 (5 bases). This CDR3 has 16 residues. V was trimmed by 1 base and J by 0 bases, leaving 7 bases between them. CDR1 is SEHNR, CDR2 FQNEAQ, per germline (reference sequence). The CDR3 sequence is CASSLGQGSGANVLTF. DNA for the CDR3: TGTGCCAGCAGCTTAGGGCAGGGCTCTGGGGCCAACGTCCTGACTTTC. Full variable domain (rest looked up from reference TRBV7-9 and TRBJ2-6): DTGVSQNPRHKITKRGQNVTFRCDPISEHNRLYWYRQTLGQGPEFLTYFQNEAQLEKSRLLSDRFSAERPKGSFSTLEIQRTEQGDSAMYLCASSLGQGSGANVLTFGAGSRLTVL.

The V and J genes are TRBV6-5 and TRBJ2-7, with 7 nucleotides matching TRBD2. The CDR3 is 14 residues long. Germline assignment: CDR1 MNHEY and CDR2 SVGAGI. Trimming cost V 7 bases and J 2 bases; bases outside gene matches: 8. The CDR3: CASTQGGPPYEQYF. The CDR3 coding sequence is TGTGCCAGCACCCAGGGAGGGCCGCCCTACGAGCAGTACTTC.

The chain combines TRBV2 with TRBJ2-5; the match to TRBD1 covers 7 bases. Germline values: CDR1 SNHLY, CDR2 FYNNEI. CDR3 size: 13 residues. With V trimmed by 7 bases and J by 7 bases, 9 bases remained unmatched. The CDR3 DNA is TGTGCCAGCACCTACGGACAGGCTGGGACCCAGTACTTC. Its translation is CASTYGQAGTQYF.

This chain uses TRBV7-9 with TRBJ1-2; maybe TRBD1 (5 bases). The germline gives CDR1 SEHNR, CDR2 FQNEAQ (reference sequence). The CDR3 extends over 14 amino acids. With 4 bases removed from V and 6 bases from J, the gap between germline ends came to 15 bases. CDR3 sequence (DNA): TGTGCCAGCAGCTCCATCACAGGTCTAGATGGCTACACCTTC. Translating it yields CASSSITGLDGYTF.

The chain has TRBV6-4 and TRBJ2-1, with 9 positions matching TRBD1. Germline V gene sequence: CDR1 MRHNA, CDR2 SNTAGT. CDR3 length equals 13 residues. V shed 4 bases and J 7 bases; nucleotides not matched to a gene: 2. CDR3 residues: CASSADRGNEQFF. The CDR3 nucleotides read TGTGCCAGCAGTGCCGACAGGGGGAATGAGCAGTTCTTC.

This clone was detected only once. The CDR3 nucleotides read TGCAGCGTTGATATCCACGGAGAGACCCAGTACTTC. This sequence encodes CSVDIHGETQYF. The chain recombines TRBV29-1 with TRBJ2-7, with no clear D. Gene TRBJ2-5 matches the end of the DNA better, so the J call may be wrong. The length of the CDR3 is 12 residues. From germline, CDR1 is SQVTM and CDR2 ANQGSEA.

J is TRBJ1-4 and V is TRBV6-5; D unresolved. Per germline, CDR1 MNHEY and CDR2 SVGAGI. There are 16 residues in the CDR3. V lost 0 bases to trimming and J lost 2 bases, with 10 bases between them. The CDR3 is CASSYSSGSTNEKLFF. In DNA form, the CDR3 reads TGTGCCAGCAGTTACTCCTCCGGGTCTACTAATGAAAAACTGTTTTTT.

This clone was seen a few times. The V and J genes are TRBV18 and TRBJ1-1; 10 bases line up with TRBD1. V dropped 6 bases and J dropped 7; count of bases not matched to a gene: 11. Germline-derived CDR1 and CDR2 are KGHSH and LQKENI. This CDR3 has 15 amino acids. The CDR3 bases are TGTGCCAGCTCTCGCAGCGGGACAGGGGACATTGAAGCTTTCTTT. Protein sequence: CASSRSGTGDIEAFF.

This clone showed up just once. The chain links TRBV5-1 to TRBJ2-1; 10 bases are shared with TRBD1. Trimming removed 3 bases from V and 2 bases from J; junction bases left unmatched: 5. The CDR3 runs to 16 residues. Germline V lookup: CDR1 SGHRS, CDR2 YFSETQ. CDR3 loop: CASSSEGQGTYNEQFF. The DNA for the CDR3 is TGCGCCAGCAGCTCGGAGGGACAGGGGACCTACAATGAGCAGTTCTTC.